A single sample is the source of the 22 T cell receptor beta chains below, sequenced in a study of shared clonotypes between healthy human individuals. Using immunoSEQ multiplex PCR, the repertoire was profiled, and TCRdb retains in-frame clones only, with some absent. Of about 1.5 million clones in the sample, approximately 98% are singletons; the top ten hold about 0.4%. The sample taken for sequencing was naive CD4+ T cells sorted from blood. Indicated subset: CD45RA+ positively selected. These receptors came from a man aged 30 to 45 in good health.

This chain joins TRBV6-5 and TRBJ2-7, with 7 bases identical to TRBD1. Trimming at V came to 5 bases and at J to 6 bases, leaving 10 bases not matched to a gene. This CDR3 comprises 14 residues. Per the germline V gene, CDR1 is MNHEY and CDR2 is SVGAGI. For the CDR3, the DNA is TGTGCCAGCAGTCTGGGACAGACAAGATCCGAGCAGTACTTC. Its translation is CASSLGQTRSEQYF.

The chain uses TRBV7-9 and TRBJ2-3; D unclear. The germline V and J ends were trimmed by 10 bases and 0 bases, with 23 bases remaining between them. CDR1 and CDR2 (germline): SEHNR, FQNEAQ (reference sequence). This CDR3 comprises 17 residues. The CDR3 sequence is CAIPIGRAPSSTDTQYF. The CDR3 DNA reads TGTGCCATCCCGATCGGACGAGCGCCTTCTAGCACAGATACGCAGTATTTT.

The chain has TRBV28 and TRBJ2-3; no clear D. This CDR3 region has 14 residues. The germline gives CDR1 MDHEN, CDR2 SYDVKM. Trimming stripped 3 bases from V and 5 bases from J, with 12 bases between. This CDR3 reads CASSLPPPRDTQYF. The DNA for the CDR3 is TGTGCCAGCAGTTTGCCCCCCCCCAGAGATACGCAGTATTTT. Variable domain in full (rest from reference TRBV28 and TRBJ2-3): DVKVTQSSRYLVKRTGEKVFLECVQDMDHENMFWYRQDPGLGLRLIYFSYDVKMKEKGDIPEGYSVSREKKERFSLILESASTNQTSMYLCASSLPPPRDTQYFGPGTRLTVL.

J is TRBJ2-7 and V is TRBV7-2; 8 bases match TRBD1. Losses at the gene ends were 5 bases for V and 3 bases for J; bases not matched to a gene: 3. The CDR3 is 13 residues long. CDR1 and CDR2 (germline): SGHTA, FQGNSA. CDR3 in DNA: TGTGCCAGCAGCCGGACAGGGAACTACGAGCAGTACTTC. Its protein product is CASSRTGNYEQYF.

The gene calls are TRBV5-1 and TRBJ2-1; D unclear. The CDR3 length is 15 residues. The ends were cut back, 3 bases at V and 7 bases at J, with 17 bases in the middle. CDR1 SGHRS and CDR2 YFSETQ come from the germline V gene. Here the CDR3 reads CASSYVQSSPNEQFF. CDR3 coding DNA: TGCGCCAGCAGCTACGTCCAGTCCTCGCCTAATGAGCAGTTCTTC.

V and J are TRBV7-6 and TRBJ2-3, with 7 positions matching TRBD2. The CDR3 contains 16 residues. Per the germline V gene, CDR1 is SGHVS and CDR2 is FNYEAQ. With 1 base clipped from V and 6 bases from J, the junction kept 10 bases outside the gene matches. This CDR3 is CASSLGSGGEWDTQYF. CDR3 nucleotide sequence: TGTGCCAGCAGCTTAGGGTCGGGAGGCGAATGGGATACGCAGTATTTT.

The chain couples TRBV7-9 to TRBJ2-2; 8 bases fit TRBD2. Germline loops: CDR1 SEHNR, CDR2 FQNEAQ (reference sequence). CDR3 length equals 17 residues. J was trimmed by 5 bases and V by 6 bases; bases with no gene match: 14. CDR3 region: CASSSARGGTSTGELFF. CDR3 DNA: TGTGCCAGCAGTTCCGCTAGGGGCGGGACTAGTACCGGGGAGCTGTTTTTT.

Remarks on this clone: Other nucleotide sequences from this sample produce the same CDR3. The chain couples TRBV18 to TRBJ1-1; no definite D call. The V gene lost 3 bases and the J gene lost 1 base, with 6 bases spanning the gap. The V gene's germline CDR1 is KGHSH and CDR2 LQKENI. This CDR3 spans 13 amino acids. The CDR3: CASSPLENTEAFF. For the CDR3, the DNA is TGTGCCAGCTCACCCTTGGAGAACACTGAAGCTTTCTTT. Full variable domain (missing parts from reference TRBV18 and TRBJ1-1): NAGVMQNPRHLVRRRGQEARLRCSPMKGHSHVYWYRQLPEEGLKFMVYLQKENIIDESGMPKERFSAEFPKEGPSILRIQQVVRGDSAAYFCASSPLENTEAFFGQGTRLTVV.

The rearrangement uses TRBV7-3 and TRBJ2-7, with 10 bases identical to TRBD2. This CDR3 is 14 amino acids long. Germline CDR1 is SGHTA and CDR2 is FQGTGA. The junction had 10 bases not matched to a gene; V was cut back by 5 bases and J by 9 bases. CDR3 amino acids: CASSPSGGSLGQYF. CDR3 nucleotides: TGTGCCAGCAGCCCTAGCGGGGGAAGTTTGGGGCAGTACTTC.

This chain links TRBV5-5 with TRBJ1-2; the match to TRBD1 covers 7 bases. V was clipped by 0 bases and J by 0 bases; unmatched bases: 2. This CDR3 has 15 amino acids. The germline V gene has CDR1 SGHKS and CDR2 YYEKEE (reference sequence). The CDR3 loop reads CASSLEDRTNYGYTF. The CDR3 nucleotides are TGTGCCAGCAGCTTGGAGGACAGGACTAACTATGGCTACACCTTC.

J is TRBJ2-1 and V is TRBV11-3; D perhaps matches TRBD1 (5 bases). Trimming removed 1 base at V and 8 bases at J, with 18 bases between. The CDR3 is 16 residues long. The germline V gene encodes CDR1 SGHNT and CDR2 YENEEA. For the CDR3, the DNA is TGTGCCAGCAGCTTAGGTGGGCTAGGGGCACGCCATGAGCAGTTCTTC. This encodes CASSLGGLGARHEQFF. The full variable domain, in which reference TRBV11-3 and TRBJ2-1 provide the parts outside the CDR3, is EAGVVQSPRYKIIEKKQPVAFWCNPISGHNTLYWYLQNLGQGPELLIRYENEEAVDDSQLPKDRFSAERLKGVDSTLKIQPAELGDSAVYLCASSLGGLGARHEQFFGPGTRLTVL.

The chain links TRBV7-2 to TRBJ1-1; D possibly corresponds to TRBD1 (5 bases). The V end was cut by 6 bases, the J end by 0 bases, with 8 bases between. The CDR3 is 13 amino acids. Germline assignment: CDR1 SGHTA and CDR2 FQGNSA. CDR3 bases: TGTGCCAGCAGTGGGGCGGTGAACACTGAAGCTTTCTTT. Protein: CASSGAVNTEAFF.

The chain has TRBV7-9 and TRBJ2-6; no reliable D call. V dropped 0 bases and J dropped 0 bases, with 9 bases sitting between them. Germline values: CDR1 SEHNR, CDR2 FQNEAQ (reference sequence). This CDR3 region has 17 residues. DNA of the CDR3: TGTGCCAGCAGCTTAGCCTTACCGAGCTCTGGGGCCAACGTCCTGACTTTC. This encodes CASSLALPSSGANVLTF.

The rearrangement joins TRBV5-4 to TRBJ2-1; the match to TRBD2 covers 9 bases. The CDR3 totals 15 residues. Germline V gene lookup returns CDR1 SGHNT and CDR2 YYREEE (reference sequence). Trimming took 4 bases from V and 4 from J; bases not matched to a gene: 6. The CDR3 is CASSPVAGAYNEQFF. The CDR3 DNA follows: TGTGCCAGCAGCCCTGTAGCGGGAGCGTACAATGAGCAGTTCTTC.

The chain couples TRBV12-5 to TRBJ2-1; TRBD2 is a possible D gene (5 bases). CDR1 and CDR2 (germline): LGHNT, FRNRAP. The CDR3 totals 12 residues. The V gene lost 6 bases and the J gene lost 8 bases, with 11 bases spanning the gap. In DNA, the CDR3 is TGTGCTAGTGGACCTGGAGGCCATGAGCAGTTCTTC. This gives the protein CASGPGGHEQFF.

The chain carries TRBV4-2 and TRBJ2-3; D might be TRBD1 or TRBD2, each matching 5 bases. The germline V gene encodes CDR1 LGHNA and CDR2 YNFKEQ. This CDR3 contains 15 residues. The V end lost 5 bases, the J end lost 7 bases, and 19 bases lay between the germline ends. Here the CDR3 reads CASSLGPSPSYTQYF. The DNA of the CDR3 is TGTGCCAGCAGCTTGGGACCTAGCCCCTCCTATACGCAGTATTTT.

The chain recombines TRBV28 with TRBJ2-7, with TRBD2 matching over 8 bases. V shed 3 bases and J 3 bases; nucleotides not matched to a gene: 10. Germline V CDR1 and CDR2: MDHEN, SYDVKM. The CDR3 contains 16 residues. The CDR3 nucleotides read TGTGCCAGCAGTTTCTTAATAGCGGGACCCATCTACGAGCAGTACTTC. Translating gives CASSFLIAGPIYEQYF.

Details on this clone: The sample carries other DNA sequences with the same CDR3. V and J are TRBV7-9 and TRBJ2-7, with a possible D match to TRBD1 (5 bases). The CDR3 sequence is 14 residues long. Germline-derived CDR1 and CDR2 are SEHNR and FQNEAQ (reference sequence). Between the trimmed V and J ends, which lost 1 base and 0 bases, there was a span of 7 bases. The CDR3 DNA reads as TGTGCCAGCAGCTTAGAGGGGATCTCCTACGAGCAGTACTTC. Amino acid sequence: CASSLEGISYEQYF.

For this clone: The same CDR3 also results from other DNA sequences found in this sample. The V and J genes are TRBV7-6 and TRBJ2-5; D gene uncertain. The CDR3 is made up of 13 amino acids. V was clipped by 1 base and J by 5 bases, with 8 bases between them. Germline V gene lookup returns CDR1 SGHVS and CDR2 FNYEAQ. As DNA, the CDR3 is TGTGCCAGCAGCTTAGGTGGTAGGGAGACCCAGTACTTC. Amino acids: CASSLGGRETQYF.

J is TRBJ2-2 and V is TRBV19; no reliable D call. Germline V lookup: CDR1 LNHDA, CDR2 SQIVND (reference sequence). Trimming took 7 bases from V and 1 from J, leaving 7 bases between them. This CDR3 comprises 13 residues. The CDR3 loop reads CASTPVNTGELFF. CDR3 nucleotide sequence: TGTGCCAGTACGCCAGTGAACACCGGGGAGCTGTTTTTT.

The chain recombines TRBV5-4 with TRBJ2-7; the match to TRBD1 covers 7 bases. The junction had 9 bases not matched to a gene; V was cut back by 4 bases and J by 2 bases. The germline V gene has CDR1 SGHNT and CDR2 YYREEE (reference sequence). There are 15 residues in the CDR3. CDR3 sequence (DNA): TGTGCCAGCAGCAAGAACAGGGGTGGTACCTACGAGCAGTACTTC. Amino acid sequence: CASSKNRGGTYEQYF. Full variable domain (missing parts from reference TRBV5-4 and TRBJ2-7): ETGVTQSPTHLIKTRGQQVTLRCSSQSGHNTVSWYQQALGQGPQFIFQYYREEENGRGNFPPRFSGLQFPNYSSELNVNALELDDSALYLCASSKNRGGTYEQYFGPGTRLTVT.

This clone was observed a single time. The V call is TRBV18, the J call TRBJ1-1, with TRBD1 as a possible D gene (5 bases). V shed 3 bases and J shed 9 bases, with 14 bases lying between them. The CDR3 is made up of 13 amino acids. The germline V gene encodes CDR1 KGHSH and CDR2 LQKENI. The CDR3 loop is CASSPGTSTQAFF. CDR3 nucleotide sequence: TGTGCCAGCTCACCTGGGACCAGCACCCAAGCTTTCTTT. The variable domain in full, with the rest retrieved from reference TRBV18 and TRBJ1-1, is NAGVMQNPRHLVRRRGQEARLRCSPMKGHSHVYWYRQLPEEGLKFMVYLQKENIIDESGMPKERFSAEFPKEGPSILRIQQVVRGDSAAYFCASSPGTSTQAFFGQGTRLTVV.